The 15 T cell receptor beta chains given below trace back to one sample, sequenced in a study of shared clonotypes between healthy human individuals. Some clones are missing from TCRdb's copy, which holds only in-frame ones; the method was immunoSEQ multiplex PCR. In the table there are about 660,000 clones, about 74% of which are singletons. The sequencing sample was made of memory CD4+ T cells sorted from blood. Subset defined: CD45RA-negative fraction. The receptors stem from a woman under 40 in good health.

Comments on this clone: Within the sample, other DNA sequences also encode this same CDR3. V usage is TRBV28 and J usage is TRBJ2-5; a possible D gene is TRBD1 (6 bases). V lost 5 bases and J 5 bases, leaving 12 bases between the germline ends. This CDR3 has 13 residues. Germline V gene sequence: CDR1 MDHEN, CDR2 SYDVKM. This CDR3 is CASSPQGWETQYF. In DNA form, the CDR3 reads TGTGCCAGCAGTCCACAGGGTTGGGAGACCCAGTACTTC.

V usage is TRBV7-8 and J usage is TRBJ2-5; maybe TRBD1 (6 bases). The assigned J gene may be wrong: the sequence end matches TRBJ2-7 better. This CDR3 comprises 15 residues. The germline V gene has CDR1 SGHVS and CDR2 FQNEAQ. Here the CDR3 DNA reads TGTGCCAGCAGCTTAGGGACAGTGGGTACCTACGAGCAGTACTTC. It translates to CASSLGTVGTYEQYF.

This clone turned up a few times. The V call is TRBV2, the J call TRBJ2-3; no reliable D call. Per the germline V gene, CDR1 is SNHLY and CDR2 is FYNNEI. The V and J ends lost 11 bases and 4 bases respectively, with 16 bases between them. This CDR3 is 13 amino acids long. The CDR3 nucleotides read TGTGCCGCCAGACTGGGGTCCCCAGATACGCAGTATTTT. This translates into CAARLGSPDTQYF.

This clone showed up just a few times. The CDR3, as DNA: TGTGCCAGCAGCGCTGACCTCTCCTACGAGCAGTACTTC. Residues: CASSADLSYEQYF. This chain joins TRBV9 and TRBJ2-7; D gene ambiguous. V shed 3 bases and J shed 0 bases, with 7 bases lying between them. This CDR3 has 13 amino acids. Germline CDR1 SGDLS, CDR2 YYNGEE.

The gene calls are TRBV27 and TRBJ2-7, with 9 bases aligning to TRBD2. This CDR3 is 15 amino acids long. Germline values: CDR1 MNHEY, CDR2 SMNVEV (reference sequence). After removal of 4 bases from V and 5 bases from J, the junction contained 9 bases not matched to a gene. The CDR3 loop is CASSSFSGSGHEQYF. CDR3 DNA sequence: TGTGCCAGCAGTTCTTTTAGCGGGAGCGGCCACGAGCAGTACTTC.

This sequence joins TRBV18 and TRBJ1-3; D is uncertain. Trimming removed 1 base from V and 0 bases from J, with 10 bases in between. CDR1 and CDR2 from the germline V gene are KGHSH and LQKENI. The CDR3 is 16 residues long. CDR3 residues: CASSPRADHSGNTIYF. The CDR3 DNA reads TGTGCCAGCTCACCACGGGCGGACCACTCTGGAAACACCATATATTTT.

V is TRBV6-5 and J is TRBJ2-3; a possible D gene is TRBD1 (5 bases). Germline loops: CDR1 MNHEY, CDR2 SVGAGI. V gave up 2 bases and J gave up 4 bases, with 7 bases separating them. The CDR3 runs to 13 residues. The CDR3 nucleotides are TGTGCCAGCAGTTACGAAGGGGCAGATACGCAGTATTTT. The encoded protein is CASSYEGADTQYF.

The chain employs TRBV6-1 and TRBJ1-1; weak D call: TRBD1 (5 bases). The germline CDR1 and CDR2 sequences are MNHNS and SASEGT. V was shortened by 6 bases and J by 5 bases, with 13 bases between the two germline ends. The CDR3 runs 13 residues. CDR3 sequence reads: CASRGPIGTEAFF. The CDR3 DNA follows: TGTGCCAGCAGGGGACCTATCGGGACTGAAGCTTTCTTT.

The CDR3 spells CASSLGTSGRQRTDTQYF. The CDR3, as DNA: TGCGCCAGCAGCCTAGGGACTAGCGGGAGGCAACGCACAGATACGCAGTATTTT. The chain links TRBV5-1 to TRBJ2-3; 15 nucleotides line up with TRBD2. Germline loops: CDR1 SGHRS, CDR2 YFSETQ. J gave up 1 base and V 4 bases, and 7 bases lay outside the gene matches. The CDR3 spans 18 residues.

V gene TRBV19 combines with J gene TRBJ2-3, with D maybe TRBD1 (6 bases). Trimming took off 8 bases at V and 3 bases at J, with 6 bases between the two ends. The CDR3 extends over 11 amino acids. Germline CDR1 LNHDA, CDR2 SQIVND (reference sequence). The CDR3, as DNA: TGTGCCAGTGGACAGACAGATACGCAGTATTTT. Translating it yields CASGQTDTQYF.

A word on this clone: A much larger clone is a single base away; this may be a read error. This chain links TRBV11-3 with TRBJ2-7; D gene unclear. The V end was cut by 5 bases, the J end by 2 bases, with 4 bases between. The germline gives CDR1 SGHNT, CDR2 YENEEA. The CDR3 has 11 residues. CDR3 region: CASSHPYEQYF. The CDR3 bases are TGTGCCAGCAGCCACCCCTACGAGCAGTACTTC.

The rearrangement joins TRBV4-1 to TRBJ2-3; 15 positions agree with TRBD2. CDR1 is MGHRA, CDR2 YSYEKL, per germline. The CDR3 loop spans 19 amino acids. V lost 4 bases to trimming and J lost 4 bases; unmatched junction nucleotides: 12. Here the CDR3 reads CASSLRTSGRAGLADTQYF. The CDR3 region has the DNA TGCGCCAGCAGCCTTAGGACTAGCGGGAGGGCCGGGTTGGCAGATACGCAGTATTTT.

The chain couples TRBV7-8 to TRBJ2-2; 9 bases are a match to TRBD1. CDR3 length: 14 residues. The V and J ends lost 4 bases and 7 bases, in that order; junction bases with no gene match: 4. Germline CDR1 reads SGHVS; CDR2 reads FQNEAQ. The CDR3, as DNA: TGTGCCAGCAGCTGGGACAGGGCGAACGGGGAGCTGTTTTTT. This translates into CASSWDRANGELFF.

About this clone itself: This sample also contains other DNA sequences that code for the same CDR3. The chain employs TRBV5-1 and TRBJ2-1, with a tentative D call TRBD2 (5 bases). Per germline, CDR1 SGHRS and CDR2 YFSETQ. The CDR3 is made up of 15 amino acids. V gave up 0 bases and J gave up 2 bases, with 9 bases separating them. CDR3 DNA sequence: TGCGCCAGCAGCTTGGCCAGCGGAGCCTACAATGAGCAGTTCTTC. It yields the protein CASSLASGAYNEQFF.

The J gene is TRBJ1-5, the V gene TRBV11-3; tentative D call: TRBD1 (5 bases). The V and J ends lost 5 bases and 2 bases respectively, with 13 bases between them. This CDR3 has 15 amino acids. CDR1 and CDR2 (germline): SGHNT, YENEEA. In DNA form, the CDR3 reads TGTGCCAGCAGCCCCGAGATGGGGGGCAATCAGCCCCAGCATTTT. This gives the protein CASSPEMGGNQPQHF.